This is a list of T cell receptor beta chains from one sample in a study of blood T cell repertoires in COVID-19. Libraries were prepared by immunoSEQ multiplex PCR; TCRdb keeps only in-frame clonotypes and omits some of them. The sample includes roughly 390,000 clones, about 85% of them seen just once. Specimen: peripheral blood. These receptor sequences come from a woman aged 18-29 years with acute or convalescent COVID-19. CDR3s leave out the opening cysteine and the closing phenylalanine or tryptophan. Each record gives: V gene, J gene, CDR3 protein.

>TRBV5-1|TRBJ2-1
ASSLVAGGGNEQF
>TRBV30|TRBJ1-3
AFTGVGNTIY
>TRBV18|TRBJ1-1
ASSQGQGWNTEAF
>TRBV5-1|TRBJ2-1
ASSLGASGNNEQF
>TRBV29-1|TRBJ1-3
SVEGDSFGNTIY
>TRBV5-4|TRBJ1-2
ASSFFGANGYT
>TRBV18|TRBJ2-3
ASSSRDYPSTDTQY
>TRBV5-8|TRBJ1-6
ASSLWTSGGTSPLH
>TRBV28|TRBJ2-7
ASSLAASTYEQY
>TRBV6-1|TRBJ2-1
ASSDQSQGKSKNEQF
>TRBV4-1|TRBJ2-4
ASSQEELVNAKDIQY
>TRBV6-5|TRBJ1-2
ASSRTLANYGYT
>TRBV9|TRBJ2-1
ASSRAGGYNEQF
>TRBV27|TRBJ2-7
ASSSLTRYEQY
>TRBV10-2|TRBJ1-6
ASTFMDRGNSPLH
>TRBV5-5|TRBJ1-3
ASSDRRSGNTIY
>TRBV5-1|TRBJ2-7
ASSMPGQGPVEQY
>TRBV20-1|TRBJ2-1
SASLAGRNNEQF
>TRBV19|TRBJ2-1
ASSMIGGSSYNEQF
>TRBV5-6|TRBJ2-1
ASSFGQYNEQF
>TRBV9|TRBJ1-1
ASSLGGLNTEAF
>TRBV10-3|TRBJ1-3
AISEPGQGANNTIY
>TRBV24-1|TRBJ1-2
ATSAGQFYGYT
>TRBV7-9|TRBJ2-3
ASSLPGTGAGDTQY
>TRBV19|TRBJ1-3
ASSIRGRGNTIY
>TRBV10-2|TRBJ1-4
ASPSPHRGEKLF
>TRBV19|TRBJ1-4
ASSIDRTGVEKLF
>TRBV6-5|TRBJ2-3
ASRDRVDTQY
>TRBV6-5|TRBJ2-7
ASRARDSSYEQY
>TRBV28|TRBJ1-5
ASSFTGNQPQH
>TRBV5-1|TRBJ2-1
ASSPDRVGNEQF
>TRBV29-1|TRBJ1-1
SVDGFTEAF
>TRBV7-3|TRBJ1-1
ASSNEGGTEAF
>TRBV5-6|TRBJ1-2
ASSLAGRTNYGYT
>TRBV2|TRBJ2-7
ASSEDRENEQY
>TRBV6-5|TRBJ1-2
ASSYGAGAYGYT
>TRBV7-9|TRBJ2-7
ASSLVAGGEQY
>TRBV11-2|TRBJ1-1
ASSLGGQGVNTEAF
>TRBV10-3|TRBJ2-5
AISERDRAVETQY
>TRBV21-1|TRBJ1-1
ASSPRQGKNTEAF
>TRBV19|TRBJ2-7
ASSTGTSGRGYEQY
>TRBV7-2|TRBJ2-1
ASTVYNEQF
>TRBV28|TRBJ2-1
ASSFFDRVNEQF
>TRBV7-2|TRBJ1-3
ASSLEAGNTIY
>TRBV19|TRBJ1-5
ASSETGVSNQPQH